The source of this TCR beta chain is a study of T cell changes during pregnancy in multiple sclerosis. Sequenced by immunoSEQ multiplex PCR; TCRdb stores in-frame clones only, minus some. The table shows tens of thousands of clones, with approximately 90% occurring only once. This CDR3 is built from 15 residues. The V gene end was trimmed by 5 bases and the J gene end by 1 base; junction bases not matched to a gene: 5. Looked up from germline, CDR1 is MNHNY and CDR2 is SVGAGI (reference sequence). This clone occurred a few times. The chain uses TRBV6-6 and TRBJ2-1, with TRBD2 matching over 7 bases. The specimen was CD8+ T cells from peripheral blood mononuclear cells, collected in the first trimester of pregnancy. The sequence was collected from a female donor with multiple sclerosis, enrolled in a pregnancy study. The CDR3: CASSPSAGSYNEQFF. DNA for the CDR3: TGTGCCAGCAGTCCCTCAGCGGGATCCTACAATGAGCAGTTCTTC.